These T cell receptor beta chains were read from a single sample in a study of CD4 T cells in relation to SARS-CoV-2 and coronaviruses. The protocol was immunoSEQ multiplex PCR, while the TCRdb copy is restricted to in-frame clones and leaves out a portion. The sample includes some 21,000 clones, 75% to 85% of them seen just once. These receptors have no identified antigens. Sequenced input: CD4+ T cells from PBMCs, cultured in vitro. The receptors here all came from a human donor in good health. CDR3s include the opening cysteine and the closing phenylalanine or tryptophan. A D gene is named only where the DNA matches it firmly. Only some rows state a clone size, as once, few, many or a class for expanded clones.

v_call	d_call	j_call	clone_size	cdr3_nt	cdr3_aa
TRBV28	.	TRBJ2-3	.	TGTGCCAGCAGTTCCCCGACGGTCCCGACAGATACGCAGTATTTT	CASSSPTVPTDTQYF
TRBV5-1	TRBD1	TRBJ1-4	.	TGCGCCAGCAGCTTGTTCGGGACAGGGGAGGGTGAAAAACTGTTTTTT	CASSLFGTGEGEKLFF
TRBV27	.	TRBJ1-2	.	TGTGCCACAGGCAGGGGCGATAACTATGGCTACACCTTC	CATGRGDNYGYTF
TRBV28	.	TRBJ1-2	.	TGTGCCAGCAGCCTAAACAGGGCCTGGGGCTATGGCTACACCTTC	CASSLNRAWGYGYTF
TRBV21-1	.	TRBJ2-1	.	TGTGCCAGCAGCAAAGGGGAAATTAATGCGGGAGACAATGAGCAGTTCTTC	CASSKGEINAGDNEQFF
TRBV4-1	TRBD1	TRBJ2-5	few	TGCGCCAGCAGCCTAACAGGGGACCGGGAGACCCAGTACTTC	CASSLTGDRETQYF
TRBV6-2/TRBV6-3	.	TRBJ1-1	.	TGTGCCAGCAGTTCCGTGGGGCCCAGGGCTTTCTTT	CASSSVGPRAFF
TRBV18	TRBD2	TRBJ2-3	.	TGTGCCAGCTCATCGTCGCCCAGCGGGGGGCCTAAAGATACGCAGTATTTT	CASSSSPSGGPKDTQYF
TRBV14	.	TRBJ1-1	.	TGTGCCAGCAGCCAAGAGGTTAGGCAGGGGGAAGCTTTCTTT	CASSQEVRQGEAFF
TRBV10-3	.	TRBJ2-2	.	TGTGCCATCGGGAGCAACACCGGGGAGCTGTTTTTT	CAIGSNTGELFF
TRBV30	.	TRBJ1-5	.	TGTGCCTGGAGTGTAATTAGCAATCAGCCCCAGCATTTT	CAWSVISNQPQHF
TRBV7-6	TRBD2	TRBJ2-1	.	TGTGCCAGCAGCCCGAGATCTAGCGGGGGGGTGAACAATGAGCAGTTCTTC	CASSPRSSGGVNNEQFF
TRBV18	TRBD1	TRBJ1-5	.	TGTGCCAGCTCACCGGACAGGACTAATCAGCCCCAGCATTTT	CASSPDRTNQPQHF
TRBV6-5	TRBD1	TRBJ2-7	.	TGTGCCAGCACGCCGCCCGCAGGGGGATCCTACGAGCAGTACTTC	CASTPPAGGSYEQYF
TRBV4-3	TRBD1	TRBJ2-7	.	TGCGCCAGCAGCCAAGCAGGGGGCATCGACGAGCAGTACTTC	CASSQAGGIDEQYF
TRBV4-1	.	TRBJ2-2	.	TGCGCCAGCAGCCAAACCCTAGCACGGCTTGGCACCGGGGAGCTGTTTTTT	CASSQTLARLGTGELFF